The source of this T cell receptor (beta chain) is a study of early stage breast cancer tumors. Study-wide context: Most invasive tumors, about 75% of the 16, were ER+/PR+/HER2-. Study findings and constraints: Compared with adjacent normal breast, tumors showed about 2.3-fold denser, more clonal T cells.

The germline gives CDR1 MDHEN, CDR2 SYDVKM. With V trimmed by 3 bases and J by 6 bases, 7 bases remained unmatched. This CDR3 contains 17 residues. Each sample had two DNA replicates, roughly 0.5 ug blood or around 1.5 ug tissue. Profiling relied on immunoSEQ multiplex PCR, and the TCRdb table lists in-frame clones only, not all of them. The sample contains some 11,000 clones, about four fifths of which appear only once. This clone is medium-sized in the sample. Its antigen is not identified. About 18-55 mg of tumor tissue was diced per sample. The clonotype originates from a person between 65 and 79 years old with breast cancer. Sequenced sample: breast tumor tissue. This chain uses TRBV28 with TRBJ2-1, with 14 bases lining up with TRBD2. The CDR3 DNA sequence: TGTGCCAGCAGTTTTGCCAGGACTAGCGGGAGGCTCAATGAGCAGTTCTTC. Amino acids: CASSFARTSGRLNEQFF.